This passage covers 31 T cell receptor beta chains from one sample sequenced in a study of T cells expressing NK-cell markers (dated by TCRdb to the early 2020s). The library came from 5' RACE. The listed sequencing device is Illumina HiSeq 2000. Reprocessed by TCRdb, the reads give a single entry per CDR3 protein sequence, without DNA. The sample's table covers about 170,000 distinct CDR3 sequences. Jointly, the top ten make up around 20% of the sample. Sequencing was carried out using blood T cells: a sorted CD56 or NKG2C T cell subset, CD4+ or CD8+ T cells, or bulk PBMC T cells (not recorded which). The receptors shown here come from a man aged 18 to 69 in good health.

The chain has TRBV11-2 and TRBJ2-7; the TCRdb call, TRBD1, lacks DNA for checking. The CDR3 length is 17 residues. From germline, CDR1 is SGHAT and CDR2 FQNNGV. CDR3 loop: CASSLIRQGSLTYEQYF.

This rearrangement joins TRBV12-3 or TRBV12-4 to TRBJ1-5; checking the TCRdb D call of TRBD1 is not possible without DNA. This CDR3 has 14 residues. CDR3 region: CASKRGQGYQPQHF.

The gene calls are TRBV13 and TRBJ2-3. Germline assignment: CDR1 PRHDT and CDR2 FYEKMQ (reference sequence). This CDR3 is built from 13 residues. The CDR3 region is CASSSRLTDTQYF.

The CDR3 sequence: CASSFGASAQETQYF. V and J are TRBV11-2 and TRBJ2-5; the D call from TCRdb, TRBD2, cannot be confirmed without DNA. Germline V gene sequence: CDR1 SGHAT, CDR2 FQNNGV. This CDR3 has 15 residues.

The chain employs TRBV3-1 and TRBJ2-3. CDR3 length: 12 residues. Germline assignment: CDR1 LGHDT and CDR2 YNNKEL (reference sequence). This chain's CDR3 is CASSEFKDTQYF.

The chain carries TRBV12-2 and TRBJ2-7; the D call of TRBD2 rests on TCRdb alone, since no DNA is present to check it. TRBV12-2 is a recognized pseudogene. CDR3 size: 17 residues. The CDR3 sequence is CASRFFPEGPYSYEQYF.

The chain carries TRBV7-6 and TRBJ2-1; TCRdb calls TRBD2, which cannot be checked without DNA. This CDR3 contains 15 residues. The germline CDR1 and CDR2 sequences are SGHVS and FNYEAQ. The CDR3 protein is CASSISWGLDNEQFF. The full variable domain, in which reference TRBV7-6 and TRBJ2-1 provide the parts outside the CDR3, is GAGVSQSPRYKVTKRGQDVALRCDPISGHVSLYWYRQALGQGPEFLTYFNYEAQQDKSGLPNDRFSAERPEGSISTLTIQRTEQRDSAMYRCASSISWGLDNEQFFGPGTRLTVL.

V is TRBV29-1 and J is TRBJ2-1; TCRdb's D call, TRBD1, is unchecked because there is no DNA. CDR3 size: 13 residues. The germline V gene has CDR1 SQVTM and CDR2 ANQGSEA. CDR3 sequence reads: CSATRGGRNEQFF.

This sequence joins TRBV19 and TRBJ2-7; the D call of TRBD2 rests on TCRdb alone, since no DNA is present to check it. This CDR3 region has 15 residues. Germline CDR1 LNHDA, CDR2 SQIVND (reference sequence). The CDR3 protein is CASSDIAGGPDEQYF.

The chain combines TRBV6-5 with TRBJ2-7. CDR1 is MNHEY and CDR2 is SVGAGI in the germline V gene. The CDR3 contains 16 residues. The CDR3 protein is CASSYSVGETIYEQYF.

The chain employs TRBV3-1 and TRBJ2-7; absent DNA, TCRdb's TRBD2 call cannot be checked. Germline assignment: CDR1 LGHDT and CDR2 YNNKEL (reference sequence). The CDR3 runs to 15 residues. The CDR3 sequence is CASSPTRERPYEQYF.

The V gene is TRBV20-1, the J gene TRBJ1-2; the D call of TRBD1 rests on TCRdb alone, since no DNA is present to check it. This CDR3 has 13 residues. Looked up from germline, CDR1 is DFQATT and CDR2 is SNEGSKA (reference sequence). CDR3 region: CSARETGSYGYTF.

The CDR3 reads CASRLTSGTSYNEQFF. This chain uses TRBV4-1 with TRBJ2-1; TCRdb proposes TRBD2, but this gene call is untestable without DNA. Germline V gene data show CDR1 as MGHRA and CDR2 as YSYEKL. This CDR3 is 16 amino acids long.

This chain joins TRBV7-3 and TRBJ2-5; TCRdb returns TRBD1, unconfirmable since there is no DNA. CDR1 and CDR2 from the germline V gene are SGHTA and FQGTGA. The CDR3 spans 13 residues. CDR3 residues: CASGGDRGETQYF.

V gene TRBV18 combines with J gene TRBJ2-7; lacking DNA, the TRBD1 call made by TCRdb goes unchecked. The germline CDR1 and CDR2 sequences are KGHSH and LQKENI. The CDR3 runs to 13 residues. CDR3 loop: CASSPWPGAEQYF.

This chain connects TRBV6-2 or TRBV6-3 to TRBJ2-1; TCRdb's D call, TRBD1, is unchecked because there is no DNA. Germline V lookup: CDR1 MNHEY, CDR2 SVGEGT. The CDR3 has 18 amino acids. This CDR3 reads CASSYYKTRDSSYNEQFF.

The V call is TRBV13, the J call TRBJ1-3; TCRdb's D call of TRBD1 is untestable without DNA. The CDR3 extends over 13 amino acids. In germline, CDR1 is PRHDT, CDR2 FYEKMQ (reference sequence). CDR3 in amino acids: CASVQGQRNTIYF.

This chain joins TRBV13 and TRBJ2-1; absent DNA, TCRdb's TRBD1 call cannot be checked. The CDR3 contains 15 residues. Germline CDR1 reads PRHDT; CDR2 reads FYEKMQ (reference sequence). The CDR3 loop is CASSPGPQTDNEQFF.

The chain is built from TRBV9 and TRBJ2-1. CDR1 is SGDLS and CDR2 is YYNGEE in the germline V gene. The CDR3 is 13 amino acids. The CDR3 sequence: CASSVVSGNEQFF.

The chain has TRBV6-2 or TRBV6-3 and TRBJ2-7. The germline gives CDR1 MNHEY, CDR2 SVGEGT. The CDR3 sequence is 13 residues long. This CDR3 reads CASSSTVGYEQYF.

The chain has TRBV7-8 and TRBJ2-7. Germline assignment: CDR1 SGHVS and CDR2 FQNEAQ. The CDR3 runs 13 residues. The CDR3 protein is CASSRVQVSEQYF.

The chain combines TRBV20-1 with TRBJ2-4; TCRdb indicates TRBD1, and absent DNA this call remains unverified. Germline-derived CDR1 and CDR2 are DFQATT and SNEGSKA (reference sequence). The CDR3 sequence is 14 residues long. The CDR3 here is CSAPATGGEYIQYF.

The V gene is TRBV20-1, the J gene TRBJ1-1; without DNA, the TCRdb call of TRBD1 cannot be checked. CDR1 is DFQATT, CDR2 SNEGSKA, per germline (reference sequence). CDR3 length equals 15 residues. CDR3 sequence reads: CSARVGRGLGTEAFF.

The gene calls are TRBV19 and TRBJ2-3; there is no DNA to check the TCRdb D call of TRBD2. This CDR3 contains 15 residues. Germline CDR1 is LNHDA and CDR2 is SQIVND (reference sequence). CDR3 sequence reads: CASSSLAGPADTQYF.

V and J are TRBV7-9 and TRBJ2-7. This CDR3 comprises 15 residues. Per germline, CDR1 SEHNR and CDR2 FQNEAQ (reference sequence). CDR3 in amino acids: CASSLADGVTYEQYF.

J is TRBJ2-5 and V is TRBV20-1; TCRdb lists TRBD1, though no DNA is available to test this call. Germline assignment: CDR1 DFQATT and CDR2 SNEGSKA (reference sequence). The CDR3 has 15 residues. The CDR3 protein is CSAPMGGGYQETQYF.

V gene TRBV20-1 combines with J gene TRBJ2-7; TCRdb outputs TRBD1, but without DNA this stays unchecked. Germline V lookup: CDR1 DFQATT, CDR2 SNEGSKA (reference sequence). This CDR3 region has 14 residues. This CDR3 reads CSARARGGAREQYF.

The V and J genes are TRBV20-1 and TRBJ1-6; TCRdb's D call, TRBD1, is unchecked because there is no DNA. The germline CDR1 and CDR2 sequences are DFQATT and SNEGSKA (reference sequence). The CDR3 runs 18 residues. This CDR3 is CSATLPGGGHLYNSPLHF.

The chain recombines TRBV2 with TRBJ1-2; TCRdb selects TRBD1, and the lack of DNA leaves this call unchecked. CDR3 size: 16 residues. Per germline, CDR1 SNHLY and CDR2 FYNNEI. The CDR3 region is CASRDRGGRQPRGYTF.

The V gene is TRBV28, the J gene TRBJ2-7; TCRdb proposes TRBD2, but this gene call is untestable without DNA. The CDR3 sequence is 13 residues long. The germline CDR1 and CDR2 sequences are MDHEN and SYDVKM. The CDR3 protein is CASSLGGSREQYF.

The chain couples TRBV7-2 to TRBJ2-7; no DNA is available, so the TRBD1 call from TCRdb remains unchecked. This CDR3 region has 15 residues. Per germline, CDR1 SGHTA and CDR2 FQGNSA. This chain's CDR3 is CASRNPGPGVYEQYF.